Below, 6 T cell receptor beta chains from the same sample are listed, as sequenced in a study of CD8 T cells in Susac syndrome. RNA was extracted with the RNeasy kit, and a quantity of roughly 0.45 to 1 ug was reverse transcribed using random hexamers. TCRdb processed the immunoSEQ multiplex PCR reads anew with MiXCR; each CDR3 protein has one entry. The sample contains 110,000 or so distinct CDR3 sequences, about nine tenths of which appear only once. Source material: CD4+ T cells from PBMCs. These receptors were collected from a human donor in good health.

The chain uses TRBV7-9 and TRBJ2-7; D not certain. CDR1 is SEHNR and CDR2 is FQNEAQ in the germline V gene (reference sequence). The CDR3 consists of 15 residues. V shed 5 bases and J shed 2 bases, with 16 bases lying between them. The CDR3 region is CASSPSQGSTYEQYF. CDR3 nucleotide sequence: TGTGCCAGCAGCCCAAGCCAAGGCAGCACCTACGAGCAGTACTTC.

This CDR3 reads CSARDFLAGGEKLFF. The CDR3 DNA is TGCAGTGCTAGAGATTTCTTGGCAGGGGGTGAAAAACTGTTTTTT. The rearrangement uses TRBV20-1 and TRBJ1-4; 7 nucleotides match TRBD1. CDR3 length equals 15 residues. Germline CDR1 and CDR2: DFQATT and SNEGSKA (reference sequence). V shed 0 bases and J 7 bases; nucleotides not matched to a gene: 8.

The count of this clonotype is one. The chain links TRBV6-6 to TRBJ1-4, with D unclear. Germline V lookup: CDR1 MNHNY, CDR2 SVGAGI (reference sequence). V was pared by 0 bases and J by 8 bases, with 13 bases between. This CDR3 has 15 amino acids. CDR3 coding DNA: TGTGCCAGCAGTTACTCCCTTTCCGATAACGAAAAACTGTTTTTT. Amino acid sequence: CASSYSLSDNEKLFF.

V usage is TRBV2 and J usage is TRBJ1-5, with a tentative D call TRBD1 (6 bases). V was trimmed by 0 bases and J by 5 bases, leaving 11 bases between them. The CDR3 spans 15 residues. Germline CDR1 and CDR2: SNHLY and FYNNEI. This CDR3 reads CASSEAQGRYQPQHF. DNA of the CDR3: TGTGCCAGCAGTGAAGCCCAGGGGCGATATCAGCCCCAGCATTTT. Variable domain in full (rest from reference TRBV2 and TRBJ1-5): EPEVTQTPSHQVTQMGQEVILRCVPISNHLYFYWYRQILGQKVEFLVSFYNNEISEKSEIFDDQFSVERPDGSNFTLKIRSTKLEDSAMYFCASSEAQGRYQPQHFGDGTRLSIL.

The chain employs TRBV5-8 and TRBJ1-5; TRBD1 matches at 7 bases. V lost 4 bases, J lost 3 bases, and 7 bases stayed unmatched. The CDR3 runs 15 residues. Germline CDR1 reads SGHTS; CDR2 reads YDEGEE. CDR3 protein: CASSLAGQINQPQHF. The CDR3 region has the DNA TGTGCCAGCAGCCTAGCGGGACAGATCAATCAGCCCCAGCATTTT.

The chain combines TRBV29-1 with TRBJ1-2, with D perhaps TRBD1 (6 bases). The germline V gene has CDR1 SQVTM and CDR2 ANQGSEA. This CDR3 comprises 14 residues. Trimming removed 4 bases at V and 13 bases at J, with 25 bases between. CDR3 amino acids: CSVGGAGARWDSTF. The CDR3 nucleotides are TGCAGCGTTGGGGGGGCAGGGGCTCGTTGGGACTCCACCTTC. Variable domain in full (rest from reference TRBV29-1 and TRBJ1-2): SAVISQKPSRDICQRGTSLTIQCQVDSQVTMMFWYRQQPGQSLTLIATANQGSEATYESGFVIDKFPISRPNLTFSTLTVSNMSPEDSSIYLCSVGGAGARWDSTFGSGTRLTVV.